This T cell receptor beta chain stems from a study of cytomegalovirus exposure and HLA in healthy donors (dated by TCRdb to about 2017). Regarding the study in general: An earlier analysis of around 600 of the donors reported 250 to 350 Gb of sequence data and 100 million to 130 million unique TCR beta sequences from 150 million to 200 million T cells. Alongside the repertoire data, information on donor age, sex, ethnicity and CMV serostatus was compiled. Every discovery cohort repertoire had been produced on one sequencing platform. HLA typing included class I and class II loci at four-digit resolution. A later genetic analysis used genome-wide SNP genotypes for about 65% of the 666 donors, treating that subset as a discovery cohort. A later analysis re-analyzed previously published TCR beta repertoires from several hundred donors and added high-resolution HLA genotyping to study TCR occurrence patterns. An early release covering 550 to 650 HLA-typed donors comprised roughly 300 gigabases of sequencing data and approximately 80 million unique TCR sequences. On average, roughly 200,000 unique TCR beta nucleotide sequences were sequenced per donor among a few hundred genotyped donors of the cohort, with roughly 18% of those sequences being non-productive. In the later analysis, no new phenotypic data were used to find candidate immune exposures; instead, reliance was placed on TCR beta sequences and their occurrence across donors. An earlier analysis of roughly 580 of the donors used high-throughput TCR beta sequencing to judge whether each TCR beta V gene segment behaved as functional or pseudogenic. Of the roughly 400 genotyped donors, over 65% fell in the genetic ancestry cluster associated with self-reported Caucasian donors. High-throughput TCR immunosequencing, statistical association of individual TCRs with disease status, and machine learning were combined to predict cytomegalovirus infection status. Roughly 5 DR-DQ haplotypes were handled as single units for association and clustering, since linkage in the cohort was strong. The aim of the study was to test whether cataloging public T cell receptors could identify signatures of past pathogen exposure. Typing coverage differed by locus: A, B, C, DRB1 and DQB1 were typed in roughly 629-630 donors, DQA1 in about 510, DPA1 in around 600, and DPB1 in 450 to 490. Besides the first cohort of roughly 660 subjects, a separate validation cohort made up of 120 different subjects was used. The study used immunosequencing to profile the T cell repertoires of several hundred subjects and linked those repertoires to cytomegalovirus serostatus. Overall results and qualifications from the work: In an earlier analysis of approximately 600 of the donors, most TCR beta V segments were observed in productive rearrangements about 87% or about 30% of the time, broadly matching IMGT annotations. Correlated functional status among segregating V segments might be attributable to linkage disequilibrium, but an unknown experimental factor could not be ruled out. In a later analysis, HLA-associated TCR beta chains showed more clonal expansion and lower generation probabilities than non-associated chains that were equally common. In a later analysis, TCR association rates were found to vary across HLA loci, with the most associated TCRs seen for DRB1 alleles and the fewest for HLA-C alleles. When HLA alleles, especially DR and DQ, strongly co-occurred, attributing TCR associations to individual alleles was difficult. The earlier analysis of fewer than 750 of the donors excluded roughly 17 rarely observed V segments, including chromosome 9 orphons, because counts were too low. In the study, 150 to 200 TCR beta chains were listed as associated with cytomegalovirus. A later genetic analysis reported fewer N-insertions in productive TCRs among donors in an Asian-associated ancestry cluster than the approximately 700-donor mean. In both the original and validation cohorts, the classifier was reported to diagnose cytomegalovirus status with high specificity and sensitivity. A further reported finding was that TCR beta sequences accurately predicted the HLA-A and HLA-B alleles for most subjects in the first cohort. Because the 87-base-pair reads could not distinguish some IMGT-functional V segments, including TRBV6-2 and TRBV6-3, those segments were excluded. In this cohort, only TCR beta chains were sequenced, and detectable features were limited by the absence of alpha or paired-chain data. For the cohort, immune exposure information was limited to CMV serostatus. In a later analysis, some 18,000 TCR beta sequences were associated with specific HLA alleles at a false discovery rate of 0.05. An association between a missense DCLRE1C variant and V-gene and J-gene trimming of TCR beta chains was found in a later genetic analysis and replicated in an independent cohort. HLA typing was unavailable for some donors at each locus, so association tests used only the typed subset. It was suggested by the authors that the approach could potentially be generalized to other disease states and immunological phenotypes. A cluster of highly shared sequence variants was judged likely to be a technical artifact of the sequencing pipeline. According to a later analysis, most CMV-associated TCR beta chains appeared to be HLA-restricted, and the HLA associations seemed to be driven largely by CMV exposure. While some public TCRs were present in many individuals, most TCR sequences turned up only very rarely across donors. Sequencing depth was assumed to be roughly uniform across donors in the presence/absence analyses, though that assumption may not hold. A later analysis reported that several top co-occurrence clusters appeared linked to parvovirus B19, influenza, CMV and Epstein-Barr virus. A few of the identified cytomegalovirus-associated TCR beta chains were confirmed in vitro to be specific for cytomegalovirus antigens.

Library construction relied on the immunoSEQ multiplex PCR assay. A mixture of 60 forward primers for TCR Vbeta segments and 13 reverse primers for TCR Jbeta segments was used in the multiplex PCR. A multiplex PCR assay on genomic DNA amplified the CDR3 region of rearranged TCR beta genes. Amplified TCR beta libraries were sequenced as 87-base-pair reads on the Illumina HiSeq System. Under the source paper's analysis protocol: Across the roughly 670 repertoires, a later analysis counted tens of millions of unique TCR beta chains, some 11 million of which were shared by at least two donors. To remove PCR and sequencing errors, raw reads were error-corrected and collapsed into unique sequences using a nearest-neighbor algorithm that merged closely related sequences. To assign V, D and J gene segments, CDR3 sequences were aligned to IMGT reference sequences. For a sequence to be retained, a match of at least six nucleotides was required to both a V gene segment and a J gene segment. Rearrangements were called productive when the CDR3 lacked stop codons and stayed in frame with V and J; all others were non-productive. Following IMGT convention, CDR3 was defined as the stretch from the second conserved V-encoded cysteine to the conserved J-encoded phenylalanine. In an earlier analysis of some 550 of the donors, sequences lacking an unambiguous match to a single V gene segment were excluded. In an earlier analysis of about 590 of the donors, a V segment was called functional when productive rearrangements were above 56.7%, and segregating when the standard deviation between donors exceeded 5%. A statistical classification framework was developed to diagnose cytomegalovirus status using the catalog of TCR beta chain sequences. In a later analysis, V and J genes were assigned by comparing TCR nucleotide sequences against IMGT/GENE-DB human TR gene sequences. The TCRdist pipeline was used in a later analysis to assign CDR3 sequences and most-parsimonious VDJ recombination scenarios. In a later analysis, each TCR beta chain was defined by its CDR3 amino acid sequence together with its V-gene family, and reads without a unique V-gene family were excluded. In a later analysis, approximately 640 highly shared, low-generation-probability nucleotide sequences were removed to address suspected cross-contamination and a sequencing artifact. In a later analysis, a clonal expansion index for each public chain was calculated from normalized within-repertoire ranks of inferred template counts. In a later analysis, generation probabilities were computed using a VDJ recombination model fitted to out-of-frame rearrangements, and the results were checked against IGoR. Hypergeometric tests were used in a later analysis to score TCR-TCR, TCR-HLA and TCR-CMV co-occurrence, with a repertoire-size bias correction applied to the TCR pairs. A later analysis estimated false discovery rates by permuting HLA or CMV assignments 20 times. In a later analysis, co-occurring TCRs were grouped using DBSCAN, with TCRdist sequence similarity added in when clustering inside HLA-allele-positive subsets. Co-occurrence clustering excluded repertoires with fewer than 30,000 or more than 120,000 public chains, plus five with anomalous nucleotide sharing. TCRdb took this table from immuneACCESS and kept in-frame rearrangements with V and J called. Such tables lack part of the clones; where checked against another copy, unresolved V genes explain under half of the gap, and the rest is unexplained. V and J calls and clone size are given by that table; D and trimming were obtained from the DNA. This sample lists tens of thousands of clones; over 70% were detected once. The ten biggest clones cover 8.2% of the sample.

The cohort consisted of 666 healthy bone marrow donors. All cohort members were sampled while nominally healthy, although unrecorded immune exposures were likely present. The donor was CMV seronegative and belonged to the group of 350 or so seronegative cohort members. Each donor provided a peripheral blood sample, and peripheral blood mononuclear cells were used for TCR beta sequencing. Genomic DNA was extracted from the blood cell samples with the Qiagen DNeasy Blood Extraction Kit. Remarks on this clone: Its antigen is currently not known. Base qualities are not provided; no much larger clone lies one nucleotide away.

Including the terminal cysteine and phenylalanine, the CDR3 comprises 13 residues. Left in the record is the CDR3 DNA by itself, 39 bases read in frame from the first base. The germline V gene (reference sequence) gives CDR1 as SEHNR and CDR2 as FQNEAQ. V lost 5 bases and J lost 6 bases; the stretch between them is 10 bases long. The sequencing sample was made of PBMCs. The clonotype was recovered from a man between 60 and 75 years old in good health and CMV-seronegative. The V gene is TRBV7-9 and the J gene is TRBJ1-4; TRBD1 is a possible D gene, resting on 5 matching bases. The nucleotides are TGTGCCAGCAGCCTAGAACAGGATGAAAAACTGTTTTTT. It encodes CASSLEQDEKLFF.